This note documents a single T cell receptor (beta chain) sequence. Its matching antigen is unknown. Patients suffered from locally advanced or metastatic urothelial carcinoma. Looked up from germline, CDR1 is SEHNR and CDR2 is FQNEAQ (reference sequence). CDR3 length: 14 amino acids. The ends were cut back, 5 bases at V and 2 bases at J, with 12 bases in the middle. Some clones are missing from TCRdb's copy, which holds only in-frame ones; the method was immunoSEQ multiplex PCR. This table has some 77,000 clones, around 87% appearing once. The sample belongs to a study of PD-L1 blockade in urothelial cancer. Study details: Males with bladder-origin urothelial cancer made up about 90% of the roughly 30 patients. Samples came from 3 weeks, at the second dose, and 6 weeks into treatment. Study-level points and caveats: Where pretreatment blood TCR clonality fell below the median, better survival was predicted.

The chain has TRBV7-9 and TRBJ1-1; weak D call: TRBD1 (5 bases). Sequencing used PBMCs, obtained around atezolizumab (anti-PD-L1) treatment. The TCR sequence derives from a woman aged 70-85 years with urothelial cancer. This CDR3 is CASSLQASNTEAFF. The CDR3 nucleotides read TGTGCCAGCAGCCTACAGGCCTCTAACACTGAAGCTTTCTTT.